A single sample gave rise to the 26 T cell receptor beta chains below, sequenced in a study of blood T cell repertoires in COVID-19. Clones were sequenced by immunoSEQ multiplex PCR, and TCRdb holds only the in-frame ones, with some missing. The sample includes approximately 150,000 clones, around 81% of them seen just once. Material: peripheral blood. The receptors stem from a woman over 75 with COVID-19, enrolled during active disease.

The CDR3 here is CSVPSDNEQFF. The DNA for the CDR3 is TGCAGTGTCCCTAGCGACAATGAGCAGTTCTTC. The chain uses TRBV20-1 and TRBJ2-1; tentatively, D is TRBD2 (6 bases). The V and J ends lost 7 bases and 5 bases respectively, with 9 bases between them. Germline V lookup: CDR1 DFQATT, CDR2 SNEGSKA (reference sequence). The length of the CDR3 is 11 residues.

The chain uses TRBV6-5 and TRBJ1-1; D perhaps matches TRBD1 (5 bases). Trimming cost V 5 bases and J 5 bases, with 15 bases left between them. This CDR3 has 14 amino acids. Germline-derived CDR1 and CDR2 are MNHEY and SVGAGI. For the CDR3, the DNA is TGTGCCAGCAGTCATCCCGGGGGATGGACTGAAGCTTTCTTT. Amino acid sequence: CASSHPGGWTEAFF.

This clone came up a few times. The chain combines TRBV2 with TRBJ2-7, with a weak D call TRBD2 (6 bases). The V end was cut by 8 bases, the J end by 1 base, with 12 bases between. The CDR3 consists of 13 residues. Germline V gives CDR1 SNHLY, CDR2 FYNNEI. The CDR3 coding sequence is TGTGCCAGCCTTAGCGGAAGGTCCTACGAGCAGTACTTC. Translated, it gives CASLSGRSYEQYF.

Only one count was recorded for this clone. The rearrangement joins TRBV20-1 to TRBJ1-2, with 9 positions matching TRBD1. The trim removed 6 bases at V and 8 bases at J, leaving 4 bases unmatched. There are 11 residues in the CDR3. Germline V CDR1 and CDR2: DFQATT, SNEGSKA (reference sequence). The CDR3 protein is CSAWTGDGYTF. In DNA, the CDR3 is TGCAGTGCGTGGACAGGGGACGGCTACACCTTC.

This chain connects TRBV3-1 (or the pseudogene TRBV3-2) to TRBJ1-2; D gene uncertain. CDR1 LGHDT and CDR2 YNNKEL come from the germline V gene (reference sequence). V was cut by 3 bases and J by 5 bases, with 7 bases left in between. This CDR3 region has 12 residues. For the CDR3, the DNA is TGTGCCAGCAGCCAGGCACCTTATGGCTACACCTTC. It translates to CASSQAPYGYTF.

This chain connects TRBV11-2 to TRBJ1-1; D ambiguous. The CDR3 is made up of 14 amino acids. V lost 4 bases, J lost 1 base, and 10 bases lay in between. The germline gives CDR1 SGHAT, CDR2 FQNNGV. The CDR3 loop is CASSSGRKNTEAFF. The DNA for the CDR3 is TGTGCCAGCAGCTCAGGCAGAAAGAACACTGAAGCTTTCTTT.

CDR3 amino acids: CASSQTGAGNQPQHF. CDR3 bases: TGTGCCAGCAGTCAGACAGGGGCTGGCAATCAGCCCCAGCATTTT. The chain combines TRBV6-5 with TRBJ1-5; TRBD1 agrees at 8 bases. V was clipped by 5 bases and J by 2 bases; unmatched bases: 5. This CDR3 region has 15 residues. Germline CDR1 and CDR2: MNHEY and SVGAGI.

This chain links TRBV2 with TRBJ2-2; D might be TRBD1 (5 bases). The CDR3 has 14 amino acids. From germline, CDR1 is SNHLY and CDR2 FYNNEI. V gave up 6 bases and J gave up 5 bases, with 13 bases separating them. CDR3 coding DNA: TGTGCCAGCAGCTCCCAGGGTGGGACCGGGGAGCTGTTTTTT. Encoded protein: CASSSQGGTGELFF. Drawing the rest from reference TRBV2 and TRBJ2-2, the complete variable domain is EPEVTQTPSHQVTQMGQEVILRCVPISNHLYFYWYRQILGQKVEFLVSFYNNEISEKSEIFDDQFSVERPDGSNFTLKIRSTKLEDSAMYFCASSSQGGTGELFFGEGSRLTVL.

The CDR3 DNA is TGTGCCAGCAGAGGTCAGGGGGCTCCCGGAAACACCATATATTTT. As protein: CASRGQGAPGNTIYF. The chain is built from TRBV6-5 and TRBJ1-3, with 8 positions matching TRBD1. Germline CDR1 and CDR2: MNHEY and SVGAGI. The V segment lost 6 bases and the J segment 4 bases; nucleotides outside the gene matches: 8. The CDR3 sequence is 15 residues long.

The V call is TRBV7-3, the J call TRBJ1-1, with 7 bases identical to TRBD1. The CDR3 has 14 residues. Germline trimming cut 3 bases from V and 4 bases from J; bases unmatched to any gene: 5. Germline assignment: CDR1 SGHTA and CDR2 FQGTGA. The CDR3 loop reads CASSLPGGTTEAFF. DNA of the CDR3: TGTGCCAGCAGCTTGCCAGGGGGGACCACTGAAGCTTTCTTT.

This chain links TRBV6-5 with TRBJ1-1; D possibly corresponds to TRBD1 (5 bases). The germline CDR1 and CDR2 sequences are MNHEY and SVGAGI. V lost 3 bases, J lost 1 base, and 9 bases lay in between. The CDR3 loop spans 14 amino acids. This CDR3 reads CASSYAGTNTEAFF. The CDR3, as DNA: TGTGCCAGCAGTTATGCGGGGACGAACACTGAAGCTTTCTTT.

This clone was detected once. V gene TRBV2 combines with J gene TRBJ2-7; possibly TRBD1 for D (6 bases). Trimming cost V 6 bases and J 1 base, with 13 bases left between them. The length of the CDR3 is 14 residues. Germline CDR1 is SNHLY and CDR2 is FYNNEI. The CDR3 sequence: CASRYRDKSYEQYF. The DNA for the CDR3 is TGTGCCAGCAGGTACCGGGACAAGTCCTACGAGCAGTACTTC.

The genes are TRBV7-6 and TRBJ2-1; 16 positions agree with TRBD2. Germline CDR1 is SGHVS and CDR2 is FNYEAQ. The CDR3 runs to 19 residues. V was pared by 3 bases and J by 6 bases, with 11 bases of the junction left unmatched. As DNA, the CDR3 is TGTGCCAGCAGCTTTACCGGGACTAGCGGGGGGGCCGGGGGCAATGAGCAGTTCTTC. This codes for CASSFTGTSGGAGGNEQFF.

V is TRBV5-1 and J is TRBJ2-3, with 11 bases lining up with TRBD2. This CDR3 region has 16 residues. Per the germline V gene, CDR1 is SGHRS and CDR2 is YFSETQ. With V trimmed by 0 bases and J by 1 base, 1 base remained unmatched. The DNA for the CDR3 is TGCGCCAGCAGCTTGGCGGGACTAGCGGGCACAGATACGCAGTATTTT. Amino acid sequence: CASSLAGLAGTDTQYF.

V and J are TRBV7-8 and TRBJ1-1; 9 bases map to TRBD1. J lost 0 bases, V lost 2 bases, and 4 bases had no gene match. The CDR3 contains 16 residues. Germline loops: CDR1 SGHVS, CDR2 FQNEAQ. In nucleotides, the CDR3 is TGTGCCAGCAGCTTAATGAGGACAGGGGTGAACACTGAAGCTTTCTTT. This codes for CASSLMRTGVNTEAFF.

This clone was recorded at least ten times. This chain joins TRBV9 and TRBJ2-3, with D possibly matching TRBD1 (5 bases). The ends were cut back, 3 bases at V and 5 bases at J, with 10 bases in the middle. Germline V gene lookup returns CDR1 SGDLS and CDR2 YYNGEE. The CDR3 runs 13 residues. The CDR3 loop reads CASSGRQQDTQYF. CDR3 nucleotide sequence: TGTGCCAGCAGCGGGCGACAGCAAGATACGCAGTATTTT.

The V call is TRBV19, the J call TRBJ1-1, with D hard to call. Looked up from germline, CDR1 is LNHDA and CDR2 is SQIVND (reference sequence). The CDR3 sequence is 12 residues long. Trimming removed 8 bases from V and 4 bases from J, with 11 bases in between. CDR3 nucleotide sequence: TGTGCCAGTGGCCCCCGAGGCACTGAAGCTTTCTTT. It translates to CASGPRGTEAFF.

V usage is TRBV12-5 and J usage is TRBJ1-5; tentative D call: TRBD1 (6 bases). The V and J ends lost 6 bases and 12 bases respectively, with 21 bases between them. The CDR3 has 14 residues. CDR1 and CDR2 (germline): LGHNT, FRNRAP. The CDR3 region is CASGPSVGRGGQHF. DNA of the CDR3: TGTGCTAGTGGCCCTTCAGTGGGGCGAGGGGGCCAGCATTTT. Combining the CDR3 with reference TRBV12-5 and TRBJ1-5 gives the whole variable domain DARVTQTPRHKVTEMGQEVTMRCQPILGHNTVFWYRQTMMQGLELLAYFRNRAPLDDSGMPKDRFSAEMPDATLATLKIQPSEPRDSAVYFCASGPSVGRGGQHFGDGTRLSIL.

This clone was seen many times. This chain uses TRBV5-1 with TRBJ1-3; D is ambiguous. Trimming stripped 0 bases from V and 0 bases from J, with 10 bases between. CDR3 size: 16 residues. Germline CDR1 reads SGHRS; CDR2 reads YFSETQ. CDR3 amino acids: CASSLATFGSGNTIYF. The CDR3 DNA reads TGCGCCAGCAGCTTGGCCACCTTCGGCTCTGGAAACACCATATATTTT.

This sequence joins TRBV6-1 and TRBJ2-7; TRBD2 agrees at 7 bases. The CDR3 length is 17 residues. Unmatched junction bases numbered 16, after V lost 4 bases and J lost 4 bases. Germline V lookup: CDR1 MNHNS, CDR2 SASEGT. The CDR3 DNA follows: TGTGCCAGCAGTGTAGCAGGGAGGGGACGTCCAATGTACGAGCAGTACTTC. This codes for CASSVAGRGRPMYEQYF.

V and J are TRBV25-1 and TRBJ2-7; 10 bases agree with TRBD2. Per the germline V gene, CDR1 is MGHDK and CDR2 is SYGVNS. Trimming took 7 bases from V and 3 from J; bases not matched to a gene: 6. The CDR3 loop spans 14 amino acids. The CDR3 loop is CASNPSGSFYEQYF. The CDR3 coding sequence is TGTGCCAGCAACCCTAGCGGGAGCTTCTACGAGCAGTACTTC.

The J gene is TRBJ1-1, the V gene TRBV4-1; a possible D gene is TRBD1 (6 bases). The CDR3 is made up of 14 amino acids. Germline values: CDR1 MGHRA, CDR2 YSYEKL. V was cut by 1 base and J by 4 bases, with 10 bases left in between. DNA of the CDR3: TGCGCCAGCAGCCAAGTCGGACAGATCACTGAAGCTTTCTTT. Its translation is CASSQVGQITEAFF.

This clone was found a few times. This chain connects TRBV15 to TRBJ1-5; 7 nucleotides line up with TRBD1. Per the germline V gene, CDR1 is LNHNV and CDR2 is YYDKDF (reference sequence). Germline trimming cut 3 bases from V and 7 bases from J; bases unmatched to any gene: 6. CDR3 length: 14 amino acids. This CDR3 is CATSSGQARQPQHF. Written as DNA, the CDR3 is TGTGCCACCAGCAGCGGACAGGCTCGGCAGCCCCAGCATTTT.

The chain carries TRBV5-1 and TRBJ2-5, with 15 bases matching TRBD2. The germline gives CDR1 SGHRS, CDR2 YFSETQ. The length of the CDR3 is 15 residues. The junction had 2 bases not matched to a gene; V was cut back by 4 bases and J by 4 bases. CDR3 protein: CASSEGLAGGETQYF. Written as DNA, the CDR3 is TGCGCCAGCAGCGAGGGACTAGCGGGGGGAGAGACCCAGTACTTC.

The gene calls are TRBV5-1 and TRBJ2-2; D perhaps matches TRBD1 (5 bases). The germline V and J ends were trimmed by 1 base and 4 bases, with 29 bases remaining between them. The germline CDR1 and CDR2 sequences are SGHRS and YFSETQ. The CDR3 is 21 amino acids. As DNA, the CDR3 is TGCGCCAGCAGCTTGTCTGGGCTACGGACAATGAGTTGGGATCCCACCGGGGAGCTGTTTTTT. Translation gives CASSLSGLRTMSWDPTGELFF.

This rearrangement joins TRBV13 to TRBJ2-2, with TRBD1 identical over 8 bases. Losses at the gene ends were 5 bases for V and 6 bases for J; bases not matched to a gene: 17. This CDR3 comprises 18 residues. From germline, CDR1 is PRHDT and CDR2 FYEKMQ (reference sequence). The CDR3 DNA is TGTGCCAGCAGCCATTACCCCGGACAGGGTTTGGGTTCCGGGGAGCTGTTTTTT. Its translation is CASSHYPGQGLGSGELFF.